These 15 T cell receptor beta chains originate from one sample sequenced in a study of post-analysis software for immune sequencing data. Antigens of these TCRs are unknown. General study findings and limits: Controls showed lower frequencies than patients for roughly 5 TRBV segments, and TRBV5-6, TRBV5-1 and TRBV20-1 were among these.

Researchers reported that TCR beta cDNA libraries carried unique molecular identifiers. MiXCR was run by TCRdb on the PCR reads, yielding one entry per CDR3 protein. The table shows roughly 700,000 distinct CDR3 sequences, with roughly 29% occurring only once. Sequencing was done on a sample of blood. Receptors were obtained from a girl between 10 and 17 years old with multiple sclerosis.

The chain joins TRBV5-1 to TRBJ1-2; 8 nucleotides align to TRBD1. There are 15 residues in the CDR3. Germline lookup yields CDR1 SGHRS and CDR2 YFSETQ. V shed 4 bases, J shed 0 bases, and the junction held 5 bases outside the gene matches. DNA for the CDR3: TGCGCCAGCAGCCCGGGACAGGAAACTAACTATGGCTACACCTTC. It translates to CASSPGQETNYGYTF.

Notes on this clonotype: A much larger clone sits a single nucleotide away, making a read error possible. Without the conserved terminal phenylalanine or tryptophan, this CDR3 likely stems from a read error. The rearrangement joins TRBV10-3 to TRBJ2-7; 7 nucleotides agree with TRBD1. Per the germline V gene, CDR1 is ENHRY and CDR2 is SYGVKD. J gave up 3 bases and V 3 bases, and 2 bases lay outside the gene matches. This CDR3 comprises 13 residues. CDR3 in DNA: TGTGCCATCAGTGATCGGACAGGCTACGAGCAGTACTTA. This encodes CAISDRTGYEQYL.

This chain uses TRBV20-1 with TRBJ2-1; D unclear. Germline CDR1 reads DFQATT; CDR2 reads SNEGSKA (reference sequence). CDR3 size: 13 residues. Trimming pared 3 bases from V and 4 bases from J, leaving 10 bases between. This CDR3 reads CSASGRRYNEQFF. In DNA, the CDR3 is TGCAGTGCTAGTGGTCGCCGTTACAATGAGCAGTTCTTC.

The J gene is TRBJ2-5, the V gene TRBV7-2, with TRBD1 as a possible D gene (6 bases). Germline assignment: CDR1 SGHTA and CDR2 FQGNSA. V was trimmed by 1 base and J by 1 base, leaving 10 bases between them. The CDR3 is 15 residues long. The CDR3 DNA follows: TGTGCCAGCAGCTTAGTTGAGGGGGTCCAAGAGACCCAGTACTTC. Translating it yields CASSLVEGVQETQYF.

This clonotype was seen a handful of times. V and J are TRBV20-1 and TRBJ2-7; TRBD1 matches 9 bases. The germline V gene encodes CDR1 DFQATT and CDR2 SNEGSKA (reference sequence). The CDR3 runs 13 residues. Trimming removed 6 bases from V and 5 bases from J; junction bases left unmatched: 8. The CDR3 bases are TGCAGTGCCCCGGGACAGGGTACCCACGAGCAGTACTTC. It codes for CSAPGQGTHEQYF.

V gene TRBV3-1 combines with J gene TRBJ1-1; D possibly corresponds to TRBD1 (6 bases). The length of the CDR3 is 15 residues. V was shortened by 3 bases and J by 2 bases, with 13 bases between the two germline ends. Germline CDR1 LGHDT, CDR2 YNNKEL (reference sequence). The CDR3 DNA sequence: TGTGCCAGCAGCCACGGGGGGCCAGGAAACACTGAAGCTTTCTTT. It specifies CASSHGGPGNTEAFF.

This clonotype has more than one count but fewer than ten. CDR3 DNA: TGCGCCAGCAGCCTTCCCTTGGGGGGAGCTTTCTTT. It specifies CASSLPLGGAFF. The chain recombines TRBV4-1 with TRBJ1-1, with a weak D call TRBD1 (5 bases). The CDR3 is made up of 12 amino acids. The ends were cut back, 4 bases at V and 10 bases at J, with 13 bases in the middle. Germline V CDR1 and CDR2: MGHRA, YSYEKL.

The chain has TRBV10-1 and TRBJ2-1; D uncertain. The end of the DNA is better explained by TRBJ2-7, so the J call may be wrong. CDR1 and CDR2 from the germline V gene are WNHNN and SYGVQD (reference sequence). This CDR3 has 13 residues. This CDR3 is CASSATTYNEQYF. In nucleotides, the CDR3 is TGCGCCAGCAGCGCGACAACCTACAATGAGCAGTACTTC.

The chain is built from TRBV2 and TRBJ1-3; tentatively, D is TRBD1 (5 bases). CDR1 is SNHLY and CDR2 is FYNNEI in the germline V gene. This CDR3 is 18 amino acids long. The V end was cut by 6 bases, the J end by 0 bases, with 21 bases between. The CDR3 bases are TGTGCCAGCAGGGAGACAGCTACTATCTTTTCCTCTGGAAACACCATATATTTT. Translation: CASRETATIFSSGNTIYF.

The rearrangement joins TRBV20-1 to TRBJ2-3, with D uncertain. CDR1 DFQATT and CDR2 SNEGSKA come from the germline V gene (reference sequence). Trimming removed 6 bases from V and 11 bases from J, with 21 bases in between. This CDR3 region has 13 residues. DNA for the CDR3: TGCAGTGCGCCTCACGAGCCTTTGAATATGCAGTATTTT. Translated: CSAPHEPLNMQYF.

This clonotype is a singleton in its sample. In DNA form, the CDR3 reads TGCGCCAGCAGCGAATCCGGGACGGATAGCAATCAGCCCCAGCATTTT. Amino acid sequence: CASSESGTDSNQPQHF. The rearrangement uses TRBV5-1 and TRBJ1-5; the D gene is possibly TRBD1 (5 bases). The V and J ends lost 4 bases and 0 bases respectively, with 14 bases between them. Germline-derived CDR1 and CDR2 are SGHRS and YFSETQ. The CDR3 spans 16 residues.

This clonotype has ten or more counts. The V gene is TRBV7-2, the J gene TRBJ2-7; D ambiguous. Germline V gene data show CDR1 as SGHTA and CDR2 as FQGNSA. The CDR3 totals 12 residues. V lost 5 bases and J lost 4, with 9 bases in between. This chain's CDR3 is CASSPNWYEQYF. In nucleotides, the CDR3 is TGTGCCAGCAGCCCCAATTGGTACGAGCAGTACTTC. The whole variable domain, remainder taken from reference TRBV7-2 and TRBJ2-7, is GAGVSQSPSNKVTEKGKDVELRCDPISGHTALYWYRQSLGQGLEFLIYFQGNSAPDKSGLPSDRFSAERTGGSVSTLTIQRTQQEDSAVYLCASSPNWYEQYFGPGTRLTVT.

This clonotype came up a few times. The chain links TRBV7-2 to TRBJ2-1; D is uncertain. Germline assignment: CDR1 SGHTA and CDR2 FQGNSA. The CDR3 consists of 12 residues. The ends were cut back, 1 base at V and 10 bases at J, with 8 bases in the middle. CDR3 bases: TGTGCCAGCAGCTTAGTTATCGCGGAGCAGTTCTTC. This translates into CASSLVIAEQFF.

The CDR3 coding sequence is TGTGCCAGCAGTGACCCCACTAGTCTTAGATTGGGGGAGCAGTACTTC. It is translated as CASSDPTSLRLGEQYF. This rearrangement joins TRBV25-1 to TRBJ2-7, with a weak D call TRBD2 (5 bases). V lost 3 bases and J 7 bases, leaving 22 bases between the germline ends. Germline assignment: CDR1 MGHDK and CDR2 SYGVNS. The CDR3 is 16 residues long.

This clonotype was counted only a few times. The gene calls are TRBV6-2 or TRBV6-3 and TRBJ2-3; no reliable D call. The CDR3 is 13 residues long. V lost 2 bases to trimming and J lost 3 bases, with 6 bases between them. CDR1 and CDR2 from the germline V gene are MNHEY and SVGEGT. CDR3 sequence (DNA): TGTGCCAGCAGTTACATCGCGACAGATACGCAGTATTTT. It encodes CASSYIATDTQYF.